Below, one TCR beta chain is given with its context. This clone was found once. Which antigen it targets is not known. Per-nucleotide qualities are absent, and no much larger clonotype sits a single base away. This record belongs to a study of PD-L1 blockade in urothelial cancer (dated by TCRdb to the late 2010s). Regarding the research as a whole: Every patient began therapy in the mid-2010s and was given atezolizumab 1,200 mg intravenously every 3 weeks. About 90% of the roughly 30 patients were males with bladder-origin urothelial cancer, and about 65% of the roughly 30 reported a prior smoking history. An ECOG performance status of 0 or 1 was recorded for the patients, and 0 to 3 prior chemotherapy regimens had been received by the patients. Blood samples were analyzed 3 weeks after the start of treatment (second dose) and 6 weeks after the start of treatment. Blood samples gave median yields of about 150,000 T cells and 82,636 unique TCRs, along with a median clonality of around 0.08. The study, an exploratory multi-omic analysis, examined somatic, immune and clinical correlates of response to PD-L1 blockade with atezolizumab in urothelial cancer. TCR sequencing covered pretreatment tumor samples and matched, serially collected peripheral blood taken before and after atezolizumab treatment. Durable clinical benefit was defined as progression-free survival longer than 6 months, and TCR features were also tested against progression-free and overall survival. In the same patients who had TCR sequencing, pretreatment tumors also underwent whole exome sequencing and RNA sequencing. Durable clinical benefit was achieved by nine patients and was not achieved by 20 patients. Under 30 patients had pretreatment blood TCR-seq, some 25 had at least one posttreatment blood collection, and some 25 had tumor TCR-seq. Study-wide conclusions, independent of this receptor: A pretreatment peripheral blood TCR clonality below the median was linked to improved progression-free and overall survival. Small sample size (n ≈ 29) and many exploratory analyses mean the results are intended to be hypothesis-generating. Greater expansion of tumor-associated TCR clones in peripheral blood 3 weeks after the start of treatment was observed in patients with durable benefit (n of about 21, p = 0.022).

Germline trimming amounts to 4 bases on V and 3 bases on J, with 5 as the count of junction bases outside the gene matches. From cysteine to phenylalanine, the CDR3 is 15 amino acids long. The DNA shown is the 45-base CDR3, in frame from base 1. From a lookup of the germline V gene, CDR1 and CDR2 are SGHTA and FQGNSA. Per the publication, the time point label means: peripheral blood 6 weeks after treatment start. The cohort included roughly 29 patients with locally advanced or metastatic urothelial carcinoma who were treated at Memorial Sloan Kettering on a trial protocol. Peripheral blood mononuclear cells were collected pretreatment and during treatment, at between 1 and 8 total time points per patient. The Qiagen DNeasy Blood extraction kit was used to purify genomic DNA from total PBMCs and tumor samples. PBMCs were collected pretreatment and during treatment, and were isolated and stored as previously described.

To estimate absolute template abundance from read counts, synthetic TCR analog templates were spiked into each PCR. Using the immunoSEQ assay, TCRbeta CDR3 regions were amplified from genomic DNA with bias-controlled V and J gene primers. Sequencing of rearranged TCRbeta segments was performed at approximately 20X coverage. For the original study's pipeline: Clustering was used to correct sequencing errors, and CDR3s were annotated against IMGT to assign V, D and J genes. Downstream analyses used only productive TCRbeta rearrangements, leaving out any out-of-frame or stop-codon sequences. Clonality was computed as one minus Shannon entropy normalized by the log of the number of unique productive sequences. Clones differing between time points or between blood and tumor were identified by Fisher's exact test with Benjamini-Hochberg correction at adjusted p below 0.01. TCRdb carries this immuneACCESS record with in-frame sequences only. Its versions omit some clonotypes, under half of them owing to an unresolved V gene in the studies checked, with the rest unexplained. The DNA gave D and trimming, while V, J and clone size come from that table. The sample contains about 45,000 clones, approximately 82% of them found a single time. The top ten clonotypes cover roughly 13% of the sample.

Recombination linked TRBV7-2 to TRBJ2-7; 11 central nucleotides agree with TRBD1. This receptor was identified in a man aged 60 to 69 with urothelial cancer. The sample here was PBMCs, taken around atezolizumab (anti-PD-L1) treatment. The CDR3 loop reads CASSWTGGGIYEQYF. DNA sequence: TGTGCCAGCAGCTGGACAGGGGGCGGGATCTACGAGCAGTACTTC.